This T cell receptor beta chain was found in a study of blood T cell repertoires in COVID-19. Background on the study: Researchers got acute and convalescent COVID-19 samples from the United States, Italy and Spain. PBMCs, B-cell-depleted T cells, or T cells were the source of the cDNA or gDNA that made up the material.

In the authors' methods: Nucleated cell number was recorded as an estimate derived from reference gene primer amplification. Some clones are missing from TCRdb's copy, which holds only in-frame ones; the method was immunoSEQ multiplex PCR. V, J and clone size derive from that table, while D and trimming were established from the DNA sequence. The repertoire holds tens of thousands of clones, with around 87% as singletons. Trimming at V came to 8 bases and at J to 4 bases, leaving 10 bases not matched to a gene. CDR3 length: 14 residues. CDR1 MDHEN and CDR2 SYDVKM come from the germline V gene. J is TRBJ2-7 and V is TRBV28; 8 nucleotides line up with TRBD1. Sequencing was done on a sample of peripheral blood. The TCR sequence derives from a human donor in a cohort sampled during active COVID-19. The CDR3 bases are TGTGCCAGCCGAGGACAGGGCTCTATATACGAGCAGTACTTC. Protein: CASRGQGSIYEQYF.